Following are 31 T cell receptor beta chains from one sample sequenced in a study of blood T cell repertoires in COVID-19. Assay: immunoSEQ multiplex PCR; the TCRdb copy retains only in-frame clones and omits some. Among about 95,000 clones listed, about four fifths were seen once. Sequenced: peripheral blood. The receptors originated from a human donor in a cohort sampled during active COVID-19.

CDR3 nucleotides: TGTGCCAGTAGTTTCAGGGAGAACACTGAAGCTTTCTTT. Protein: CASSFRENTEAFF. The chain links TRBV19 to TRBJ1-1; D may be TRBD1 (5 bases). The CDR3 covers 13 residues. Between the trimmed V and J ends, which lost 5 bases and 1 base, there was a span of 8 bases. CDR1 and CDR2 from the germline V gene are LNHDA and SQIVND (reference sequence).

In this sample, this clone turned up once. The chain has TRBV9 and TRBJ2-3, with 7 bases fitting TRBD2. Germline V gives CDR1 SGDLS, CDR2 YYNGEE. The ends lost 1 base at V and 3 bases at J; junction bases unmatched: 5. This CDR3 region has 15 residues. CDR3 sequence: CASSVSGADTDTQYF. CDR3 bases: TGTGCCAGCAGCGTAAGCGGGGCCGATACAGATACGCAGTATTTT.

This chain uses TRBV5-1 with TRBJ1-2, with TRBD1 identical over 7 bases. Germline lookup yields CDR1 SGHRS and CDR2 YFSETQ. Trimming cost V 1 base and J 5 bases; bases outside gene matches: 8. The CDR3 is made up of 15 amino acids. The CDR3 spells CASSLSSDRAYGYTF. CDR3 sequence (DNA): TGCGCCAGCAGCTTGAGCTCTGACAGGGCTTATGGCTACACCTTC.

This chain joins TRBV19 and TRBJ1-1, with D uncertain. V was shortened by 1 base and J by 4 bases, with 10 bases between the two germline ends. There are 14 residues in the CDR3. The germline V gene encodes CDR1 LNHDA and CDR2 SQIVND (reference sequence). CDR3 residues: CASSIGGIRTEAFF. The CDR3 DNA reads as TGTGCCAGTAGTATAGGAGGGATTCGCACTGAAGCTTTCTTT.

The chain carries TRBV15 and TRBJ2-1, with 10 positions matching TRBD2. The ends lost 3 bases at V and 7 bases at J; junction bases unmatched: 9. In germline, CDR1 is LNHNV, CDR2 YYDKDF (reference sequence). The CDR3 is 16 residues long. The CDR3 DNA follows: TGTGCCACCAGCAGTGGAACTAGCGGGATAACGAATGAGCAGTTCTTC. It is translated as CATSSGTSGITNEQFF.

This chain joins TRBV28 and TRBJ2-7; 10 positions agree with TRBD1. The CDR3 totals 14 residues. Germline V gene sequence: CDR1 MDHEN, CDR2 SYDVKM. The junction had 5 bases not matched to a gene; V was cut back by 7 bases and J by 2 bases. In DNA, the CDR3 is TGTGCCAGCACGGGACAGGGGTTGACCTACGAGCAGTACTTC. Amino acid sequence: CASTGQGLTYEQYF.

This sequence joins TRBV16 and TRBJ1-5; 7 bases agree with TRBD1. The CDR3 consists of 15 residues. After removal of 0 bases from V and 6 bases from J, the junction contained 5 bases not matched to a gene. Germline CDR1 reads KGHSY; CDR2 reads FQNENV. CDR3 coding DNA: TGTGCCAGCAGCCAATCCAGGGGGGTGGGTCAGCCCCAGCATTTT. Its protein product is CASSQSRGVGQPQHF.

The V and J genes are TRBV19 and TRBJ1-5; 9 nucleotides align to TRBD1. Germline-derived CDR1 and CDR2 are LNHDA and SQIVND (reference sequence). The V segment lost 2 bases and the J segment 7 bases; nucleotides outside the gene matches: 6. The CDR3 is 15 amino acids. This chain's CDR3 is CASSIPGQGRQPQHF. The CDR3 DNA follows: TGTGCCAGTAGTATACCCGGACAGGGGAGGCAGCCCCAGCATTTT.

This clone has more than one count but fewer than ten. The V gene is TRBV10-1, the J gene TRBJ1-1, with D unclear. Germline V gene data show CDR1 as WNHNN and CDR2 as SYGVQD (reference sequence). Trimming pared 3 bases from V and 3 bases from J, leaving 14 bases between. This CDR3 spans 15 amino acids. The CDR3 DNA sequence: TGCGCCAGCAGTGAAAAACGCGGTGCGTACACTGAAGCTTTCTTT. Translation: CASSEKRGAYTEAFF.

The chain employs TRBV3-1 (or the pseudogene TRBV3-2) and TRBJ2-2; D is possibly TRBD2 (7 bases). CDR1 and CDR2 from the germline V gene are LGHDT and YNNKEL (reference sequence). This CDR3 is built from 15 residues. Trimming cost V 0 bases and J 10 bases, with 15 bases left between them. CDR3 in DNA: TGTGCCAGCAGCCAAGATTTGGCGGGGGCGGCGGAGCTGTTTTTT. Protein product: CASSQDLAGAAELFF.

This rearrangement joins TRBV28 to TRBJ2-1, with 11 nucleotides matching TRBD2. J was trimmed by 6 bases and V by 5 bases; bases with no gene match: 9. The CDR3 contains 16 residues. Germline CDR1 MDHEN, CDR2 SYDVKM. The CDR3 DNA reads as TGTGCCAGCAGTCCCGTACTAGCGGGAGTGCCCAATGAGCAGTTCTTC. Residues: CASSPVLAGVPNEQFF.

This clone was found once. This CDR3 is CASSLIPAPSYEQYF. For the CDR3, the DNA is TGTGCCAGCAGTCTAATCCCTGCCCCCTCCTACGAGCAGTACTTC. J is TRBJ2-7 and V is TRBV6-5; no reliable D call. V was shortened by 5 bases and J by 0 bases, with 14 bases between the two germline ends. The CDR3 runs 15 residues. CDR1 and CDR2 (germline): MNHEY, SVGAGI.

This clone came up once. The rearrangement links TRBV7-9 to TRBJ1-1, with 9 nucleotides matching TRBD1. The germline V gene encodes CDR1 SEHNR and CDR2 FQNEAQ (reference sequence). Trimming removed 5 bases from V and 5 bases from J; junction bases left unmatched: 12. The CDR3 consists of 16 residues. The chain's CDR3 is CASSPKSGTGLTEAFF. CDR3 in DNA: TGTGCCAGCAGCCCAAAATCCGGGACAGGGTTGACTGAAGCTTTCTTT.

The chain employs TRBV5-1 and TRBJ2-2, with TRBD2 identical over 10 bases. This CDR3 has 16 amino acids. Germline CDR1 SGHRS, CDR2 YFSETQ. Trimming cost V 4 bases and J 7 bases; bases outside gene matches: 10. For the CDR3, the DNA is TGCGCCAGCAGCACTACTAGCGGGACACTAGTCGGGGAGCTGTTTTTT. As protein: CASSTTSGTLVGELFF.

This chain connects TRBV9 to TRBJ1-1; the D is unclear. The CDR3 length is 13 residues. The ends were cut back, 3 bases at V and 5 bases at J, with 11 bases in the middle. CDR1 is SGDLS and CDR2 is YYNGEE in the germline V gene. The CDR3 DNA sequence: TGTGCCAGCAGCGCCGGACGAGGGACTGAAGCTTTCTTT. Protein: CASSAGRGTEAFF.

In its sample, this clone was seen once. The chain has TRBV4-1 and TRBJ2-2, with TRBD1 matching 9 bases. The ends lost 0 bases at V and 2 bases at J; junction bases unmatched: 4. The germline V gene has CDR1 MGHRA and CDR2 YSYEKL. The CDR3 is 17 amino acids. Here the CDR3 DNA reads TGCGCCAGCAGCCAAGAGAGGGGACAGGGAAACACCGGGGAGCTGTTTTTT. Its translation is CASSQERGQGNTGELFF.

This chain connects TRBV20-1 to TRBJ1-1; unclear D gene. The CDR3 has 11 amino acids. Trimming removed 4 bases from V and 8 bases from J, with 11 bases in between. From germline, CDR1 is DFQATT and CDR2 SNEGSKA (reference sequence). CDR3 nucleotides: TGCAGTGCTATGATGTGGCCAGAAGCTTTCTTT. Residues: CSAMMWPEAFF.

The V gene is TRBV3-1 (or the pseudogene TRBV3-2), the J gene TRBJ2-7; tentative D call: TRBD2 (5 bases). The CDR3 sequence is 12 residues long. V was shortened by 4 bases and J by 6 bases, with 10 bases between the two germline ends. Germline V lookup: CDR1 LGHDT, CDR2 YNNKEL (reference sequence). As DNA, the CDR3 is TGTGCCAGCAGCCGTCTAGCAGGCGAGCAGTACTTC. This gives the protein CASSRLAGEQYF.

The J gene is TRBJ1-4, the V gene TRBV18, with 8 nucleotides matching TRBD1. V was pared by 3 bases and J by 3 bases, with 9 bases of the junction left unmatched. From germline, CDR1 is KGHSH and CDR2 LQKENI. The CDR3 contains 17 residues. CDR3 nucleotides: TGTGCCAGCTCACCTAGGACAGGGACTACCGCTAATGAAAAACTGTTTTTT. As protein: CASSPRTGTTANEKLFF. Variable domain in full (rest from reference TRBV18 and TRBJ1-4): NAGVMQNPRHLVRRRGQEARLRCSPMKGHSHVYWYRQLPEEGLKFMVYLQKENIIDESGMPKERFSAEFPKEGPSILRIQQVVRGDSAAYFCASSPRTGTTANEKLFFGSGTQLSVL.

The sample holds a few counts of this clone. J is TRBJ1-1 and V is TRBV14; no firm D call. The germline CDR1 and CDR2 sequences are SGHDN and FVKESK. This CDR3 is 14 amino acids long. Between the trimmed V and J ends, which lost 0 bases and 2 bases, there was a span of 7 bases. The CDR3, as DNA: TGTGCCAGCAGCCAAGATACAGTTAACACTGAAGCTTTCTTT. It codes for CASSQDTVNTEAFF.

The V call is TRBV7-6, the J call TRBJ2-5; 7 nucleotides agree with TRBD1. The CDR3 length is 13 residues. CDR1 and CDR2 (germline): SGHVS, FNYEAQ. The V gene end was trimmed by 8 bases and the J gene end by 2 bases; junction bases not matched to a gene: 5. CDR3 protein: CASSGGSQETQYF. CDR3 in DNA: TGTGCCAGCTCAGGGGGTAGTCAAGAGACCCAGTACTTC.

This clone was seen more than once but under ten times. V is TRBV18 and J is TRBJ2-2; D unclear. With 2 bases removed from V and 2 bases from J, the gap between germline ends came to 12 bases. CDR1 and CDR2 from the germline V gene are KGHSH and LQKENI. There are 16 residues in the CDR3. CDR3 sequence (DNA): TGTGCCAGCTCACCAGTCGGTCCGCTTAACACCGGGGAGCTGTTTTTT. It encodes CASSPVGPLNTGELFF.

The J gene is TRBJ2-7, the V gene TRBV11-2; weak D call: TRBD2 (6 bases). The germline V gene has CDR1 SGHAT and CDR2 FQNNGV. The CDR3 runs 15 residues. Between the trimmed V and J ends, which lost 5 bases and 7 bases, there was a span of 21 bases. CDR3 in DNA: TGTGCCAGCAGCCCACCGGGACTCAGACCGGGGGAGCAGTACTTC. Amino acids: CASSPPGLRPGEQYF.

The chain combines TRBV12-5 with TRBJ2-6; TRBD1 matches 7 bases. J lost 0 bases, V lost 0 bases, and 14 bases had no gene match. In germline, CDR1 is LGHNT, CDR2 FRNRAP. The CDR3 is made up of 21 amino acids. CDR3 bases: TGTGCTAGTGGTTTGGTACATCTATTAGGGACAGCTTTCTCTGGGGCCAACGTCCTGACTTTC. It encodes CASGLVHLLGTAFSGANVLTF.

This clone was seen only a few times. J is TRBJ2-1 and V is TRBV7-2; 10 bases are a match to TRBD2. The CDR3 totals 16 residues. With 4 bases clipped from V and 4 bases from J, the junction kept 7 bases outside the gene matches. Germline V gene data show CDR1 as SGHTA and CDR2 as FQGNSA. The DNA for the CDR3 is TGTGCCAGCAGCTGGACTCGAGCGGGGGGGTACAATGAGCAGTTCTTC. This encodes CASSWTRAGGYNEQFF.

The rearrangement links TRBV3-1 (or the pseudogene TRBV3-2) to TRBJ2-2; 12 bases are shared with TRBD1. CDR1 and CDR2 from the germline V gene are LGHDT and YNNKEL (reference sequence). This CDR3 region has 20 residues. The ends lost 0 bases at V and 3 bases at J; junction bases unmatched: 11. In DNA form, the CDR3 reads TGTGCCAGCAGCCAAGAATGGGACAGGGGGCCCTGGCCGGACACCGGGGAGCTGTTTTTT. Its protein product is CASSQEWDRGPWPDTGELFF.

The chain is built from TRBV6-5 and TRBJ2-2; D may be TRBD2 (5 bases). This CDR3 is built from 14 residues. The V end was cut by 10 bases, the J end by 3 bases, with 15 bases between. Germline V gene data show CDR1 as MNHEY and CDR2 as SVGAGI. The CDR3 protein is CAIATGRDTGELFF. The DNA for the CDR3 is TGTGCCATCGCGACGGGAAGGGACACCGGGGAGCTGTTTTTT.

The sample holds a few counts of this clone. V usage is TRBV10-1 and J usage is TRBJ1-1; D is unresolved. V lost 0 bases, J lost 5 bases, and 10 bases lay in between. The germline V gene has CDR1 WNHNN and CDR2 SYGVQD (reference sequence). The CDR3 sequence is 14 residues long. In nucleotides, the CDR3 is TGCGCCAGCAGTGAGTCTGCGGGAATTACTGAAGCTTTCTTT. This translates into CASSESAGITEAFF.

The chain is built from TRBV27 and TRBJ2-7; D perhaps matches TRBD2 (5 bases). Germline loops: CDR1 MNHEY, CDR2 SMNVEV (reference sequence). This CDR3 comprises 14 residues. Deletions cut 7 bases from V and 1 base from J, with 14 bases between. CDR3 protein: CASNRTPGSYEQYF. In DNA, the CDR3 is TGTGCCAGCAACCGGACTCCAGGATCCTACGAGCAGTACTTC.

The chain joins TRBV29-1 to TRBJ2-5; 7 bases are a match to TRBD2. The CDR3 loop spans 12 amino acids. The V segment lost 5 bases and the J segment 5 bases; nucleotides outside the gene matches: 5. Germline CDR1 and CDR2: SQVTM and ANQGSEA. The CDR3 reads CSVTGGWETQYF. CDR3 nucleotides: TGCAGCGTTACCGGGGGGTGGGAGACCCAGTACTTC.

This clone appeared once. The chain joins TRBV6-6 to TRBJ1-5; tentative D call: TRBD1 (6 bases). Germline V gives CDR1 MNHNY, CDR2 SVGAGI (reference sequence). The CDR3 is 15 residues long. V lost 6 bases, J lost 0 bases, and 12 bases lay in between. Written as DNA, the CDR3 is TGTGCCAGCAGGGACAGCGATTATAGCAATCAGCCCCAGCATTTT. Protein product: CASRDSDYSNQPQHF.